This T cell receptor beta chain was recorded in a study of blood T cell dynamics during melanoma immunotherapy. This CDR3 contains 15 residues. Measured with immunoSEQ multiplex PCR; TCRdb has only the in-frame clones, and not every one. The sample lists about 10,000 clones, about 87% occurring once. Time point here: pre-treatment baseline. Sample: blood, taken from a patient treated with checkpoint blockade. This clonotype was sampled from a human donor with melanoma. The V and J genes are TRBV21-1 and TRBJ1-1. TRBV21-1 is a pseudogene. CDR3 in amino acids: CASSNGGAMNTEAFF. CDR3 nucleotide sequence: TGTGCCAGCAGCAACGGCGGGGCTATGAACACTGAAGCTTTCTTT.